This TCR beta chain was recovered during a study of CD8 T cells in ankylosing spondylitis. Regarding the study as a whole: In synovial fluid and blood from reactive arthritis, some motif variants were previously reported. Disease-linked clones reportedly showed significant enrichment in matched ankylosing spondylitis synovial fluid. A TCR beta motif made of under 10 highly homologous variants seemed typical of ankylosing spondylitis blood.

Construction of TCR beta libraries was performed using quantitative 5'-RACE with molecular barcodes. One entry per CDR3 protein results from TCRdb running MiXCR on the 5' RACE reads. The sample contains some 450,000 distinct CDR3 sequences, more than 15% of which appear only once. The trim removed 2 bases at V and 6 bases at J, leaving 3 bases unmatched. Germline V gene sequence: CDR1 WNHNN, CDR2 SYGVQD (reference sequence). The CDR3 is 14 residues long. Notes on this clonotype: Its target is unknown.

This chain connects TRBV10-1 to TRBJ2-3; 9 bases fit TRBD1. The receptor's source is a male donor with ankylosing spondylitis. The specimen was blood, either unsorted or a sorted T cell fraction (not recorded which). In nucleotides, the CDR3 is TGCGCCAGCAGTGAGGACAGGGGGTCCGATACGCAGTATTTT. Translating gives CASSEDRGSDTQYF.